The clone carrying this TCR beta chain was seen once. These data come from a study of blood T cell repertoires in COVID-19. Study-wide background: COVID-19 samples collected from the United States, Italy and Spain covered acute and convalescent phases.

Assay: immunoSEQ multiplex PCR; the TCRdb copy retains only in-frame clones and omits some. The data contain approximately 300,000 clones, around 86% of them singletons. Trimming removed 6 bases from V and 0 bases from J, with 10 bases in between. CDR1 is MNHNY and CDR2 is SVGAGI in the germline V gene (reference sequence). CDR3 length equals 14 residues. V and J are TRBV6-6 and TRBJ2-3; D possibly corresponds to TRBD1 (6 bases). The sequence derives from a woman between 45 and 60 years old with acute or convalescent COVID-19. The sample was peripheral blood. The CDR3 protein is CASSRQASTDTQYF. CDR3 bases: TGTGCCAGCAGCCGACAGGCTAGCACAGATACGCAGTATTTT.